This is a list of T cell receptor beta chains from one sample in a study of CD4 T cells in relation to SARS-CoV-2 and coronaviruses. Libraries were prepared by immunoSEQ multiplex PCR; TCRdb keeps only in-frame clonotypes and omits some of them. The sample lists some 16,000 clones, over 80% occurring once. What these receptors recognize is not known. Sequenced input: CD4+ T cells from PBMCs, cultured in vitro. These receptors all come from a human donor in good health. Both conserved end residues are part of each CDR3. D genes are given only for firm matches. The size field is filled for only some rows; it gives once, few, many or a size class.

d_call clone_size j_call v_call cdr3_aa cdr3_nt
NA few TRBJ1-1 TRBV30 CAWSVQTNTEAFF TGTGCCTGGAGTGTACAGACGAACACTGAAGCTTTCTTT
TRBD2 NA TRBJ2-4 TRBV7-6 CASSEAPSGNTIQYF TGTGCCAGCAGCGAGGCGCCTAGCGGGAATACCATTCAGTACTTC
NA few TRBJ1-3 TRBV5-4 CASSFWGSGNTIYF TGTGCCAGCAGCTTTTGGGGGTCTGGAAACACCATATATTTT
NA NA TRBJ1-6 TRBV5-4 CASSNREGDSPLHF TGTGCCAGCAGCAACAGGGAAGGGGATTCACCCCTCCACTTT
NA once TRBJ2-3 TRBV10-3 CAISDGGGSTDTQYF TGTGCCATCAGTGACGGCGGAGGGAGCACAGATACGCAGTATTTT
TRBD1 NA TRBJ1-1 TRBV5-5 CASSRWTGSSIEGQNTEAFF TGTGCCAGCAGCCGCTGGACAGGGAGTTCAATAGAGGGCCAGAACACTGAAGCTTTCTTT
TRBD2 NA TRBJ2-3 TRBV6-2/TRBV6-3 CASSYSTSADTQYF TGTGCCAGCAGTTACTCGACTAGCGCAGATACGCAGTATTTT
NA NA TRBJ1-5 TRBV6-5 CASSPGQLQPQHF TGTGCCAGCAGCCCCGGACAGTTACAGCCCCAGCATTTT
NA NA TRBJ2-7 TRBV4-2 CASSQVGNHEQYF TGTGCCAGCAGCCAAGTGGGCAATCACGAGCAGTACTTC
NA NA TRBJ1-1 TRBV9 CASSASGTEAFF TGTGCCAGCAGCGCCTCGGGCACTGAAGCTTTCTTT
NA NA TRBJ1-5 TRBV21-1 CASSKRQPNQPQHF TGTGCCAGCAGCAAACGTCAACCGAATCAGCCCCAGCATTTT
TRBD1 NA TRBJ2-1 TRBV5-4 CASSLTGGNEQFF TGTGCCAGCAGCTTGACAGGGGGCAATGAGCAGTTCTTC
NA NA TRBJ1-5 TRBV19 CASSMGSVGNQPQHF TGTGCCAGTAGTATGGGAAGTGTGGGCAATCAGCCCCAGCATTTT
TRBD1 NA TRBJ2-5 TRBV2 CASSTGGGGETQYF TGTGCCAGCAGTACAGGGGGCGGTGGGGAGACCCAGTACTTC
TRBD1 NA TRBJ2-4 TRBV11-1 CASSFGTDNIQYF TGTGCCAGCAGCTTTGGGACAGATAACATTCAGTACTTC
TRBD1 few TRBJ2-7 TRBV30 CASRGPYEQYF TGTGCCTCCAGGGGGCCCTACGAGCAGTACTTC
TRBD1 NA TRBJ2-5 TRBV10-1 CASSEYRGKQETQYF TGCGCCAGCAGTGAATACAGGGGGAAACAAGAGACCCAGTACTTC
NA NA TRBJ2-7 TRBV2 CASSAPWVSYEQYF TGTGCCAGCAGTGCTCCATGGGTAAGCTACGAGCAGTACTTC
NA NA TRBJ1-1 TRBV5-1 CASSLEWDTKAFF TGCGCCAGCAGCTTGGAGTGGGACACTAAAGCTTTCTTT
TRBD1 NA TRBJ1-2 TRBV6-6 CASSYTPGTGEGYTF TGTGCCAGCAGTTACACCCCAGGGACAGGGGAAGGCTACACCTTC
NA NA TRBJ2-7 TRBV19 CASKPQGRYEQYF TGTGCCAGTAAACCGCAGGGTAGGTACGAGCAGTACTTC
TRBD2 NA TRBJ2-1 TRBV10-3 CAIRVTSGSLYEQFF TGTGCCATCAGAGTTACTAGCGGGAGTCTGTATGAGCAGTTCTTC
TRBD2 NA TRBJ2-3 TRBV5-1 CASSSGLARGTDTQYF TGCGCCAGCAGCTCGGGACTAGCGAGAGGTACAGATACGCAGTATTTT
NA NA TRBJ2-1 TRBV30 CAWSQLALVYGEQFF TGTGCCTGGAGCCAGCTAGCCCTAGTATATGGTGAGCAGTTCTTC
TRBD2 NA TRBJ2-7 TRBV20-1 CSASSGRAREQYF TGCAGTGCAAGTAGCGGGAGGGCCCGGGAGCAGTACTTC
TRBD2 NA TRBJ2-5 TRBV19 CASSYSGRVVETQYF TGTGCCAGTAGTTACAGCGGGAGGGTTGTGGAGACCCAGTACTTC
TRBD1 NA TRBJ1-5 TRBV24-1 CATSDGQERRPQHF TGTGCCACCAGTGATGGACAGGAGCGAAGGCCCCAGCATTTT
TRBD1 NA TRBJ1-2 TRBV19 CASSPQGAGGYTF TGTGCCAGTAGTCCCCAGGGGGCCGGCGGCTACACCTTC
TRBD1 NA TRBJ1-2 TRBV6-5 CASRPRDRQYGYTF TGTGCCAGCCGACCCCGGGACAGACAATATGGCTACACCTTC